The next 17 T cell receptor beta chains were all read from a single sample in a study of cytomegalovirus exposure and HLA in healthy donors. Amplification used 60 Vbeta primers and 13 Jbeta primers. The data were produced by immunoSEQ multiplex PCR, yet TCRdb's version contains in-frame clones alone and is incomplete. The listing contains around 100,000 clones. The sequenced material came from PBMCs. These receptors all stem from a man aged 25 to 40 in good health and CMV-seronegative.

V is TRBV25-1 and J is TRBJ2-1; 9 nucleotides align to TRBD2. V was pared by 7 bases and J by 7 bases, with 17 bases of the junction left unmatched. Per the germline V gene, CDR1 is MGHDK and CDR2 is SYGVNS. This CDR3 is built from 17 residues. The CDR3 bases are TGTGCCAGCACTCCCGGGGGCGGCGGGGGGGCGGGGAATGAGCAGTTCTTC. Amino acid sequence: CASTPGGGGGAGNEQFF. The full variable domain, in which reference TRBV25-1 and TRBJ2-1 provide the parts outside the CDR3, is EADIYQTPRYLVIGTGKKITLECSQTMGHDKMYWYQQDPGMELHLIHYSYGVNSTEKGDLSSESTVSRIRTEHFPLTLESARPSHTSQYLCASTPGGGGGAGNEQFFGPGTRLTVL.

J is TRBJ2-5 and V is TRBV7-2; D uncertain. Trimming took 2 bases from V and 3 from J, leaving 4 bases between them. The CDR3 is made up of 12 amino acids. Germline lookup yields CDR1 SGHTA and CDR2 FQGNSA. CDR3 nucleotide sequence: TGTGCCAGCAGCTTATCCAAAGAGACCCAGTACTTC. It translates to CASSLSKETQYF.

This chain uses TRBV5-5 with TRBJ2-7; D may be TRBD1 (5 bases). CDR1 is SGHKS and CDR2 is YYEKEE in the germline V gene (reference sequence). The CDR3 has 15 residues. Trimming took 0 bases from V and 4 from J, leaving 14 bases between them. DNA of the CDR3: TGTGCCAGCAGCTTGGCAACAGGCGTAAGGTACGAGCAGTACTTC. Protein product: CASSLATGVRYEQYF.

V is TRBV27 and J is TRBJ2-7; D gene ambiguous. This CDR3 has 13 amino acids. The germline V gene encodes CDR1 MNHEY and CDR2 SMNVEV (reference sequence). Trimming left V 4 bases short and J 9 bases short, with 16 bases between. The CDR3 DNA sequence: TGTGCCAGCAGTTCAGACACTCTGGGCGTGCAGTACTTC. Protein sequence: CASSSDTLGVQYF.

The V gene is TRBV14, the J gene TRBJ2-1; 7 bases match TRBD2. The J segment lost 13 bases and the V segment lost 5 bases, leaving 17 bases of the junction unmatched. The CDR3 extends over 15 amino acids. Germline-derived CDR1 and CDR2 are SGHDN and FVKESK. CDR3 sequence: CASSIRGLPSSTQFF. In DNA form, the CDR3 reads TGTGCCAGCAGCATTCGGGGACTACCCTCGTCTACTCAGTTCTTC.

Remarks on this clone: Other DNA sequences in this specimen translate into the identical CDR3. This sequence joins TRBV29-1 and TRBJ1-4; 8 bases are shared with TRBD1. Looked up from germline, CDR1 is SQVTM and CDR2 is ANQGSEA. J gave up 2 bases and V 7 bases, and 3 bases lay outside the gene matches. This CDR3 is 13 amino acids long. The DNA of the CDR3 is TGCAGCGCTTGGACAGGGACTAATGAAAAACTGTTTTTT. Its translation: CSAWTGTNEKLFF. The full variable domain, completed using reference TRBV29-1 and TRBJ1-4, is SAVISQKPSRDICQRGTSLTIQCQVDSQVTMMFWYRQQPGQSLTLIATANQGSEATYESGFVIDKFPISRPNLTFSTLTVSNMSPEDSSIYLCSAWTGTNEKLFFGSGTQLSVL.

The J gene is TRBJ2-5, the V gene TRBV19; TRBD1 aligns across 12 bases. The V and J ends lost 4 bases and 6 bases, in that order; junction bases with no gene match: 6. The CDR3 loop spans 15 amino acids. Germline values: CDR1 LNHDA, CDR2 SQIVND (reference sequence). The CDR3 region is CASSKGQGATKTQYF. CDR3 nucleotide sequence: TGTGCCAGTAGTAAGGGACAGGGGGCTACGAAGACCCAGTACTTC.

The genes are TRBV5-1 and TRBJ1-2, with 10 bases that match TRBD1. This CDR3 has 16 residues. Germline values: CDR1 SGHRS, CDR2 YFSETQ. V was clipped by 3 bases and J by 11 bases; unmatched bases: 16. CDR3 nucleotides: TGCGCCAGCAGCTCGGGCGGGACAGGGGCGAACCTAGGGTACACCTTC. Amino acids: CASSSGGTGANLGYTF.

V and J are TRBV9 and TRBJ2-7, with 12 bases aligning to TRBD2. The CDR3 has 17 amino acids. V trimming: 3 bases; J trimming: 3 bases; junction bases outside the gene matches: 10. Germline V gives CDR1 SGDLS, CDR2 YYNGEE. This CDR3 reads CASSDPGLAGGRYEQYF. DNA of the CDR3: TGTGCCAGCAGCGACCCAGGGCTAGCGGGGGGGCGCTACGAGCAGTACTTC.

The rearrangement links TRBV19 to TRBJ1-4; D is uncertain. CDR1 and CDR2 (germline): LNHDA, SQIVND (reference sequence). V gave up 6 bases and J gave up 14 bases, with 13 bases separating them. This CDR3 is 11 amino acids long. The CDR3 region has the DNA TGTGCCAGTAGCGAAAACAAGTTGCTGTTTTTT. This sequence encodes CASSENKLLFF.

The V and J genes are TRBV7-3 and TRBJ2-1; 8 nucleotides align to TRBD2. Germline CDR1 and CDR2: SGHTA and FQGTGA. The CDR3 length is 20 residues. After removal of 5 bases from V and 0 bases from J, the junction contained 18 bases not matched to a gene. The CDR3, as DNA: TGTGCCAGCAGCCCCAAACCGCGGGGGGCCAATGAATTCTCCTACAATGAGCAGTTCTTC. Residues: CASSPKPRGANEFSYNEQFF.

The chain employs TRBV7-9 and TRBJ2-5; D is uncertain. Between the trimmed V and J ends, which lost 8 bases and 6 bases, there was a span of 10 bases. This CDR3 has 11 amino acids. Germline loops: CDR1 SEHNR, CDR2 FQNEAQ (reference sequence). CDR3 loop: CASSLVQTQYF. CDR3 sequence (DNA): TGTGCCAGCTCCCTTGTTCAGACCCAGTACTTC.

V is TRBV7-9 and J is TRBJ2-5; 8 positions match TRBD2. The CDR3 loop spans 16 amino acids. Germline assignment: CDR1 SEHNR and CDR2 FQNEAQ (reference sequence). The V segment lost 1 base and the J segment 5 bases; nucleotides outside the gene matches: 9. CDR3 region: CASSLDRTSQGETQYF. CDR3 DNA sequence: TGTGCCAGCAGCTTAGATAGGACTAGCCAAGGGGAGACCCAGTACTTC. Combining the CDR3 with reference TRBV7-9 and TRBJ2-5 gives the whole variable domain DTGVSQNPRHKITKRGQNVTFRCDPISEHNRLYWYRQTLGQGPEFLTYFQNEAQLEKSRLLSDRFSAERPKGSFSTLEIQRTEQGDSAMYLCASSLDRTSQGETQYFGPGTRLLVL.

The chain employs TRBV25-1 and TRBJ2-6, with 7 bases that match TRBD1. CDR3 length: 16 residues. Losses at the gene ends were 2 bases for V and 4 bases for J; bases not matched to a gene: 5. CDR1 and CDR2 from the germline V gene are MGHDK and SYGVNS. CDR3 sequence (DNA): TGTGCCAGCAGTGAAGGGGACAGATCCGGGGCCAACGTCCTGACTTTC. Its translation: CASSEGDRSGANVLTF.

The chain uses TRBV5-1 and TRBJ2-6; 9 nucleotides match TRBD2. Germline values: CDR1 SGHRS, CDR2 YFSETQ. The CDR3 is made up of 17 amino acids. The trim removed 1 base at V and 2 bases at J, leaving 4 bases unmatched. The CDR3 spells CASSLFSGGTGANVLTF. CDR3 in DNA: TGCGCCAGCAGCTTGTTCAGCGGGGGGACTGGGGCCAACGTCCTGACTTTC.

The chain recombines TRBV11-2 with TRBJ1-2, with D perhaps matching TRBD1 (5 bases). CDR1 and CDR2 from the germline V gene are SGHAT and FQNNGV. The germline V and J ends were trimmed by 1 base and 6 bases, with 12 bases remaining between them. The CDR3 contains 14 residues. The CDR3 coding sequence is TGTGCCAGCAGCTTAGGGCGGCAGGGTGATGGCTACACCTTC. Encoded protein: CASSLGRQGDGYTF.

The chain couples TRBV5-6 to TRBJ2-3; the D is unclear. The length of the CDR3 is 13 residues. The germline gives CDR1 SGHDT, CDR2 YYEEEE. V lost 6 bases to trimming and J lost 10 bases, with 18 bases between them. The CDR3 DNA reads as TGTGCCAGCACCATTGGTAGCCTTGATCCGCAGTATTTT. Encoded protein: CASTIGSLDPQYF.